This T cell receptor beta chain originates from a study of T-cell memory formation after mild COVID-19. Study results and caveats: That cross-reactive memory joined was suggested by some responding clones appearing in pre-infection memory.

CDR3 length: 15 amino acids. The V end lost 1 base, the J end lost 4 bases, and 14 bases lay between the germline ends. Germline-derived CDR1 and CDR2 are SGHAT and FQNNGV. With respect to this clonotype: Antigen unknown.

In TCRdb, the 5' RACE reads were re-called with MiXCR into one record per CDR3 protein. In the table there are roughly 320,000 distinct CDR3 sequences, 28% of which are singletons. This TCR came from an adult woman who had mild COVID-19 (a few samples of this study predate the infection). Cell type and time point are not known. V and J are TRBV11-2 and TRBJ2-7; D is perhaps TRBD1 or TRBD2 (5 bases each). The sample taken for sequencing was PBMCs or a T cell subset sorted from them (not recorded which). In nucleotides, the CDR3 is TGTGCCAGCAGCTTAGTCAAGGCCTGGGGGTACGAGCAGTACTTC. Protein: CASSLVKAWGYEQYF.